This T cell receptor beta chain appears in the sequencing data of a study of CD8 T cells in ankylosing spondylitis. Study results and limitations: A TCR beta motif made of about eight highly homologous variants seemed typical of ankylosing spondylitis blood.

For this clonotype: Its antigen is currently unknown.

V gave up 1 base and J gave up 2 bases, with 10 bases separating them. Germline values: CDR1 MNHNS, CDR2 SASEGT. The CDR3 loop spans 15 amino acids. As the method for making TCR beta libraries, quantitative 5'-RACE with molecular barcodes was used. In TCRdb, the 5' RACE reads were re-called with MiXCR into one record per CDR3 protein. Here the sample spans over 130,000 distinct CDR3 sequences, approximately 48% being singletons. This clonotype originated in a male donor with ankylosing spondylitis. Sequencing was performed on synovial fluid, either unsorted or a sorted T cell fraction (not recorded which). The chain employs TRBV6-1 and TRBJ2-3; D is uncertain. The CDR3: CASSEGTHSTDTQYF. The CDR3 nucleotides read TGTGCCAGCAGTGAAGGGACCCATTCCACAGATACGCAGTATTTT.